Listed below are T cell receptor beta chains from one sample, sequenced in a study of blood T cell repertoires in COVID-19. Repertoires were generated with immunoSEQ multiplex PCR, while TCRdb's copy carries only in-frame clones and drops some. The sample lists approximately 230,000 clones, just under 85% occurring once. Sequenced material: PBMCs or T cells enriched from blood (not recorded which). These receptors originate from a man aged 35-49 years who had recovered from COVID-19. The CDR3 runs from the conserved cysteine through the conserved F or W. The D gene is left open where the match is weak. Clone size is stated in some rows and not others, as once, few, many or a class when expanded.

>TRBJ2-1|-|TRBV11-2|TRBD2
TGTGCCAGCAGCGCAGATCCTGAGTTTCGCGGGGGGGCGGGTAATGAGCAGTTCTTC
CASSADPEFRGGAGNEQFF
>TRBJ2-1|-|TRBV7-9|TRBD2
TGTGCCAGCACCGCGGGGGACTCCTTCAATGAGCAGTTCTTC
CASTAGDSFNEQFF
>TRBJ2-7|few|TRBV14|-
TGTGCCAGCAGCCAATCCCTCTTCGAGCAGTACTTC
CASSQSLFEQYF
>TRBJ2-7|-|TRBV28|-
TGTGCCAGCAGTCCCGAACCGACCCGTGAGGAGTACTTC
CASSPEPTREEYF
>TRBJ2-7|-|TRBV28|-
TGTGCCAGCAGTTTATCTATCACCAGGACACCTGGCGAGCAGTACTTC
CASSLSITRTPGEQYF
>TRBJ2-1|once|TRBV23-1|-
TGCGCCAGCAGTGGTAATCCGGAGCGTTACAATGAGCAGTTCTTC
CASSGNPERYNEQFF
>TRBJ2-1|-|TRBV7-2|-
TGTGCCAGCAGCTTCAGGCCGGGGAGGTCGACCTACAATGAGCAGTTCTTC
CASSFRPGRSTYNEQFF
>TRBJ1-1|-|TRBV5-6|-
TGTGCCAGCAGCGGATCTGGACACAAGAACACTGAAGCTTTCTTT
CASSGSGHKNTEAFF
>TRBJ1-5|-|TRBV4-2|TRBD1
TGTGCCAGCAGCCATCCTGGACAGGGCAGCCAGCCCCAGCATTTT
CASSHPGQGSQPQHF
>TRBJ2-7|once|TRBV5-1|TRBD1
TGCGCCAGCAGCTTGTTAGGACAGGGGGCTTTCGAGCAGTACTTC
CASSLLGQGAFEQYF
>TRBJ1-5|-|TRBV6-5|-
TGTGCCAGCAAAACGGTGTCGAGCAATCAGCCCCAGCATTTT
CASKTVSSNQPQHF
>TRBJ2-5|-|TRBV19|-
TGTGCCAGTAGTATAGAACTTGGGCTAGAGGGCGAGACCCAGTACTTC
CASSIELGLEGETQYF
>TRBJ2-7|once|TRBV18|-
TGTGCCAGCTCACCTGGGGCTGGCTCCTACGAGCAGTACTTC
CASSPGAGSYEQYF
>TRBJ2-7|-|TRBV11-2|-
TGTGCCAGCAGCTTAGCGGGGGCCTACGAGCAGTACTTC
CASSLAGAYEQYF
>TRBJ2-7|-|TRBV5-1|TRBD2
TGCGCCAGCAGCTCGGGGACTAGCGGCTACGAGCAGTACTTC
CASSSGTSGYEQYF
>TRBJ1-5|-|TRBV5-8|-
TGTGCCAGCAGCTTGTCTTTTCAGCCCCAGCATTTT
CASSLSFQPQHF
>TRBJ1-5|once|TRBV5-4|-
TGTGCCAGCAGCTTGGCAGGGCCAGGCAATCAGCCCCAGCATTTT
CASSLAGPGNQPQHF
>TRBJ1-4|-|TRBV6-5|-
TGTGCCAGCAGTTACTCGTTAGGGCGGGATGAAAAACTGTTTTTT
CASSYSLGRDEKLFF
>TRBJ1-3|-|TRBV12-3/TRBV12-4|-
TGTGCCAGCAGCACGCCCGGGGGAAACACCATATATTTT
CASSTPGGNTIYF
>TRBJ2-3|-|TRBV25-1|-
TGTGCCAGCAGTGGGCCCAGCACAGATACGCAGTATTTT
CASSGPSTDTQYF
>TRBJ1-4|few|TRBV9|TRBD1
TGTGCCAGCAGCGGAACCACAGGGGGTGGTGAAAAACTGTTTTTT
CASSGTTGGGEKLFF
>TRBJ1-5|-|TRBV27|-
TGTGCCAGCAGTTTATTGCAGGGCCAGCAGCCCCAGCATTTT
CASSLLQGQQPQHF
>TRBJ1-2|-|TRBV5-1|-
TGCGCCAGCAGCTCGAACTATGGCTACACCTTC
CASSSNYGYTF
>TRBJ1-5|-|TRBV6-5|-
TGTGCCAGCAGTTACTCGGCTGTTAAGCCCCAGCATTTT
CASSYSAVKPQHF
>TRBJ1-6|-|TRBV9|-
TGTGCCAGCAGCGCCGCGGGGGGCGATAATTCACCCCTCCACTTT
CASSAAGGDNSPLHF
>TRBJ1-2|-|TRBV30|TRBD1
TGTGCCTGGAGTACCGGGACAGGGGGTTATGGCTACACCTTC
CAWSTGTGGYGYTF
>TRBJ2-1|-|TRBV24-1|TRBD2
TGTGCCACCAGTGATTCTGCCCAGCGGGGTTCACGGGAGCAGTTCTTC
CATSDSAQRGSREQFF
>TRBJ2-1|-|TRBV11-2|TRBD2
TGTGCCAGCAGCTTAGAGTTTCGGCTAGCGGGGATCGGTGAGCAGTTCTTC
CASSLEFRLAGIGEQFF
>TRBJ1-2|-|TRBV5-1|-
TGCGCCAGCAGCTTGGAGGTACAGAACTATGGCTACACCTTC
CASSLEVQNYGYTF
>TRBJ2-7|-|TRBV5-5|-
TGTGCCAGCAGCTTTGATTTCTCCTTAGGGGACTACGAGCAGTACTTC
CASSFDFSLGDYEQYF
>TRBJ2-7|-|TRBV28|-
TGTGCCAGCAGTTTTCTCAGGGCCGAGCAGTACTTC
CASSFLRAEQYF
>TRBJ1-2|-|TRBV2|-
TGTGCCAGCAGCCCCTCGGGTGGCGGCTACACCTTC
CASSPSGGGYTF
>TRBJ2-2|-|TRBV7-3|TRBD1
TGTGCCAGCAGTCATCAGGCGGGACAGGGCAACACCGGGGAGCTGTTTTTT
CASSHQAGQGNTGELFF
>TRBJ2-1|-|TRBV5-8|TRBD2
TGTGCCAGCAGCTTCTTAGGGAGGGCAGGTGAGCAGTTCTTC
CASSFLGRAGEQFF